The rows below give T cell receptor beta chains drawn from one sample of a study of vaccination and CD4 T cells after COVID-19. TCRdb re-analysed the PCR reads in MiXCR, keeping a single row per CDR3 protein. The sample carries around 5,600 distinct CDR3 sequences, about 64% recorded once. Antigens of these TCRs are unknown. The sequenced material came from CD4+ T cells from blood, cultured in vitro. The receptors were gathered from a human donor in good health. The CDR3 runs from the conserved cysteine through the conserved F or W. The D gene is left open where the match is weak. Part of the rows lack a size; the others show once, few, many or a class for expanded clones.

cdr3_nt,cdr3_aa,j_call,v_call,d_call,clone_size
TGTGCCAGCAGTTTAGATCTGGGGGCTAAGGATTCACCCCTCCACTTT,CASSLDLGAKDSPLHF,TRBJ1-6,TRBV12-3/TRBV12-4,NA,NA
TGCGCCAGCAGCTTGGCCCCGGGCAGCCAAGAGACCCAGTACTTC,CASSLAPGSQETQYF,TRBJ2-5,TRBV5-1,NA,NA
TGTGCCAGCAGTTCTCTGACAGCCTATGGCTACACCTTC,CASSSLTAYGYTF,TRBJ1-2,TRBV25-1,NA,NA
TGTGCCATCGGGCAGGGCCCCTCCTACGAGCAGTACTTC,CAIGQGPSYEQYF,TRBJ2-7,TRBV10-3,NA,once
TGTGCCAGCAGCAAATGGAGACTCTATGGCTACACCTTC,CASSKWRLYGYTF,TRBJ1-2,TRBV21-1,NA,NA
TGTGCCAGCAGGTCCTACGTCAATAATCAGCCCCAGCATTTT,CASRSYVNNQPQHF,TRBJ1-5,TRBV6-1,NA,few
TGTGCCAGCAGCCAAGGGGGCCGGATTTCACCCCTCCACTTT,CASSQGGRISPLHF,TRBJ1-6,TRBV9,TRBD1,NA
TGTGCCACCAGTGATTGGAGAAAGACAGGGGTAGAGTGGTACGGCTACACCTTC,CATSDWRKTGVEWYGYTF,TRBJ1-2,TRBV24-1,TRBD1,NA
TGTGCCAGCAGCCTGGACAGGGGGCTAACGAACATTCAGTACTTC,CASSLDRGLTNIQYF,TRBJ2-4,TRBV7-2,TRBD1,few
TGTGCCAGCAGCGCCCTCCATGGGGGTTTAGAGACCCAGTACTTC,CASSALHGGLETQYF,TRBJ2-5,TRBV9,NA,NA
TGTGCCAGCAGTTTGGGGCAGGTTGATCAGCCCCAGCATTTT,CASSLGQVDQPQHF,TRBJ1-5,TRBV12-3/TRBV12-4,NA,NA
TGTGCCAGCAGACAGGGCTACGAGCAGTACTTC,CASRQGYEQYF,TRBJ2-7,TRBV11-2,NA,NA
TGTGCCAGCAGCTTAATGACAGGTGAAGCTTTCTTT,CASSLMTGEAFF,TRBJ1-1,TRBV7-2,NA,NA
TGTGCCAGCAGGGGCAGGGGCAGCCAGCCCCAGCATTTT,CASRGRGSQPQHF,TRBJ1-5,TRBV2,NA,NA
TGTGCCTGGAGTGCGGACAGGGACTACGAGCAGTACTTC,CAWSADRDYEQYF,TRBJ2-7,TRBV30,TRBD1,NA
TGTGCCAGCAGTTTACCAAATTCACCCCTCCACTTT,CASSLPNSPLHF,TRBJ1-6,TRBV12-3/TRBV12-4,NA,NA
TGTGCCAGCAGCCCAAGGACAGGTGAACACTATGGCTACACCTTC,CASSPRTGEHYGYTF,TRBJ1-2,TRBV5-4,TRBD1,NA
TGTGCCAGCAGTCCCTTGACGGGGGGTGGGGAGACCCAGTACTTC,CASSPLTGGGETQYF,TRBJ2-5,TRBV12-3/TRBV12-4,TRBD2,few
TGTGCCAGCGGAGAAGTATCCTACAATGAGCAGTTCTTC,CASGEVSYNEQFF,TRBJ2-1,TRBV2,NA,NA
TGTGCCAGCAACCCCTTGCCAGGAAGGAACGAGCAGTACTTC,CASNPLPGRNEQYF,TRBJ2-7,TRBV2,NA,NA
TGTGCCATCAGTACGTCAGATCCTAACTATGGCTACACCTTC,CAISTSDPNYGYTF,TRBJ1-2,TRBV10-3,NA,NA
TGTGCCAGCAGCCACATCAGACAGGGAAACACTGAAGCTTTCTTT,CASSHIRQGNTEAFF,TRBJ1-1,TRBV27,TRBD1,NA
TGCAGTGCCGATCAAGCCCGGGACAGGGCGAGAAATGAGCAGTTCTTC,CSADQARDRARNEQFF,TRBJ2-1,TRBV20-1,TRBD1,NA
TGTGCCAGTGCCGGGACAGATCAGCCCCAGCATTTT,CASAGTDQPQHF,TRBJ1-5,TRBV2,TRBD1,NA
TGCAGTGCTAGACTAGAACCAGATCAGCCCCAGCATTTT,CSARLEPDQPQHF,TRBJ1-5,TRBV20-1,NA,NA
TGTGCCAGCAACTTGAGGGGGTTTGGCAGTGAAGCTTTCTTT,CASNLRGFGSEAFF,TRBJ1-1,TRBV7-2,NA,NA
TGTGCCAGCAGCCACGGGACAGCAGATTCACCCCTCCACTTT,CASSHGTADSPLHF,TRBJ1-6,TRBV7-2,TRBD1,NA
TGTGCCAGTAGGTTGGGAAATCAGCCCCAGCATTTT,CASRLGNQPQHF,TRBJ1-5,TRBV19,NA,NA
TGTGCCAGCAGCTTGGCTGGAACAGATACGCAGTATTTT,CASSLAGTDTQYF,TRBJ2-3,TRBV5-4,NA,NA
TGTGCCAGCAGTTACTCTCACGGACTGATCACCGGGGAGCTGTTTTTT,CASSYSHGLITGELFF,TRBJ2-2,TRBV6-5,NA,once
TGTGCCTCCTGGGACAGGGAAAATGGTGGCTACACCTTC,CASWDRENGGYTF,TRBJ1-2,TRBV30,TRBD1,NA
TGTGCCACCAGCAGAGACCCCCCCGGGACAGGGGGATCTAAAGCTGAAGCTTTCTTT,CATSRDPPGTGGSKAEAFF,TRBJ1-1,TRBV15,TRBD1,NA
TGTGCCAGCAACCCCCCCAGGGGCATAAACAACAATCAGCCCCAGCATTTT,CASNPPRGINNNQPQHF,TRBJ1-5,TRBV28,NA,NA
TGTGCCAGCTCATCAGGACAGCATAATTCACCCCTCCACTTT,CASSSGQHNSPLHF,TRBJ1-6,TRBV18,NA,NA
TGCGCCAGCAGCTTGGGACAGGCGCTCTACGAGCAGTACTTC,CASSLGQALYEQYF,TRBJ2-7,TRBV5-1,NA,NA
TGCAGTGCTCACGCGGGACAGGGAGTGGGGGTGTACGAGCAGTACTTC,CSAHAGQGVGVYEQYF,TRBJ2-7,TRBV20-1,TRBD1,NA
TGCAGTGCTAGGGGGGCGGGGGGCACAGATACGCAGTATTTT,CSARGAGGTDTQYF,TRBJ2-3,TRBV20-1,NA,NA
TGTGCCAGCAGCAAAGCACGGGGACGTGGAAACACCATATATTTT,CASSKARGRGNTIYF,TRBJ1-3,TRBV21-1,NA,NA
TGCGCCAGCAGCGGGACTAGCGGGGGTACTACCTACAATGAGCAGTTCTTC,CASSGTSGGTTYNEQFF,TRBJ2-1,TRBV10-2,TRBD2,once
TGTGCCAGCAGTTACTCAGGGTTTGAAGCTTTCTTT,CASSYSGFEAFF,TRBJ1-1,TRBV6-5,NA,few
TGTGCCAGCAGTTATGTTGTGGGAACTGAAGCTTTCTTT,CASSYVVGTEAFF,TRBJ1-1,TRBV6-2/TRBV6-3,NA,NA
TGTGCCAGCAACAGGAGATCTGTTAGCGGGGAATCCCGAGAGACCCAGTACTTC,CASNRRSVSGESRETQYF,TRBJ2-5,TRBV21-1,NA,NA
TGTGCCAGCGGACAGGGCTATGAAAAACTGTTTTTT,CASGQGYEKLFF,TRBJ1-4,TRBV2,TRBD1,NA
TGCAGTGCTGGGGAGACAGTCGGCAACACTGAAGCTTTCTTT,CSAGETVGNTEAFF,TRBJ1-1,TRBV20-1,NA,NA
TGTGCCAGCAGTTCGGGACAGGTTAATCAGCCCCAGCATTTT,CASSSGQVNQPQHF,TRBJ1-5,TRBV6-5,TRBD1,NA
TGTGCCAGCAGCCTATCCCGACAGGGTGCTGGCTACACCTTC,CASSLSRQGAGYTF,TRBJ1-2,TRBV5-4,TRBD1,few
TGTGCCAGCAGAGGGACAGGGAAAAACATTCAGTACTTC,CASRGTGKNIQYF,TRBJ2-4,TRBV12-3/TRBV12-4,TRBD1,NA
TGCAGTGCCCCTCCGGCAGGGAGCACTGAAGCTTTCTTT,CSAPPAGSTEAFF,TRBJ1-1,TRBV20-1,NA,NA
TGTGCCAGTAGTACTAACAGGGGTACCGGGGAGCAGTTTTTT,CASSTNRGTGEQFF,TRBJ2-2,TRBV19,TRBD1,NA
TGTGCCAGCTCAATGAGGACAAAGGGGGACACTGAAGCTTTCTTT,CASSMRTKGDTEAFF,TRBJ1-1,TRBV6-1,NA,few
TGTGCCAGCACCGCCACAGGGGACAATTCACCCCTCCACTTT,CASTATGDNSPLHF,TRBJ1-6,TRBV6-1,TRBD1,NA
TGTGCCATCACCAAAGCGGGGGACTCCTACGAGCAGTACTTC,CAITKAGDSYEQYF,TRBJ2-7,TRBV10-3,TRBD2,NA
TGTGCCAGCAGTGAAGGCCCCTACGAGCAGTACTTC,CASSEGPYEQYF,TRBJ2-7,TRBV2,NA,NA